One and the same sample provided the 22 T cell receptor beta chains below, sequenced in a study of blood T cells in healthy people across ages. A sample-barcoded 5' primer and a J-beta primer mix were used in a second PCR of roughly 7 to 11 cycles. TCRdb ran MiXCR on the 5' RACE reads and lists one entry per CDR3 protein. The table records some 1.6 million distinct CDR3 sequences, 34% of them present only once. Specimen: blood. Receptor source: a woman aged 25 to 39 in good health.

This clonotype was recorded once. The junction does not match germline at one end; this may be a read error. The chain combines TRBV12-3 or TRBV12-4 with TRBJ2-5; D is uncertain. The J call may be in error: the DNA end matches TRBJ2-7 better. CDR3 length: 14 amino acids. Here the CDR3 reads CVSSLDLALPEQYF. CDR3 nucleotides: TGTGTCAGCAGTTTAGATCTTGCTCTGCCCGAGCAGTACTTC.

V usage is TRBV7-2 and J usage is TRBJ1-5; D is uncertain. CDR3 length: 14 residues. Germline CDR1 and CDR2: SGHTA and FQGNSA. V lost 1 base, J lost 7 bases, and 11 bases lay in between. The CDR3: CASSLVPKQQPQHF. The CDR3 DNA follows: TGTGCCAGCAGCTTAGTCCCCAAACAACAGCCCCAGCATTTT.

This rearrangement joins TRBV7-9 to TRBJ2-1; 8 nucleotides line up with TRBD1. V was pared by 6 bases and J by 6 bases, with 13 bases of the junction left unmatched. This CDR3 is 16 amino acids long. Germline V gene data show CDR1 as SEHNR and CDR2 as FQNEAQ (reference sequence). The CDR3 nucleotides are TGTGCCAGCAGACCCACTGGACAGGGCCTGGGCAATGAGCAGTTCTTC. This gives the protein CASRPTGQGLGNEQFF.

The V and J genes are TRBV5-1 and TRBJ2-1; TRBD2 is a possible D gene (5 bases). Looked up from germline, CDR1 is SGHRS and CDR2 is YFSETQ. With 2 bases removed from V and 8 bases from J, the gap between germline ends came to 14 bases. This CDR3 contains 14 residues. The CDR3, as DNA: TGCGCCAGCAGCTTACGCGCAGCCGGGGATGAGCAGTTCTTC. Translation gives CASSLRAAGDEQFF. Based on the CDR3 plus reference TRBV5-1 and TRBJ2-1, the full variable domain is KAGVTQTPRYLIKTRGQQVTLSCSPISGHRSVSWYQQTPGQGLQFLFEYFSETQRNKGNFPGRFSGRQFSNSRSEMNVSTLELGDSALYLCASSLRAAGDEQFFGPGTRLTVL.

CDR3 loop: CASSLTGSQAPSNGYTF. DNA for the CDR3: TGCGCCAGCAGCCTCACCGGGTCCCAAGCCCCCTCGAACGGCTACACCTTC. The gene calls are TRBV4-1 and TRBJ1-2; no definite D call. Germline V CDR1 and CDR2: MGHRA, YSYEKL. V dropped 4 bases and J dropped 8 bases, with 26 bases sitting between them. This CDR3 region has 17 residues.

In its sample, this clonotype was seen a few times. The V and J genes are TRBV5-1 and TRBJ2-3; 10 nucleotides agree with TRBD1. CDR3 length equals 16 residues. The J segment lost 0 bases and the V segment lost 4 bases, leaving 5 bases of the junction unmatched. Germline V gene sequence: CDR1 SGHRS, CDR2 YFSETQ. The CDR3 DNA is TGCGCCAGCAGCGCAGGACAGGGGGTCAGCACAGATACGCAGTATTTT. Translation gives CASSAGQGVSTDTQYF. Combining the CDR3 with reference TRBV5-1 and TRBJ2-3 gives the whole variable domain KAGVTQTPRYLIKTRGQQVTLSCSPISGHRSVSWYQQTPGQGLQFLFEYFSETQRNKGNFPGRFSGRQFSNSRSEMNVSTLELGDSALYLCASSAGQGVSTDTQYFGPGTRLTVL.

CDR3 in DNA: TGCAGCGTCGCAGGGACAGCCTATGGCTACACCTTC. Its protein product is CSVAGTAYGYTF. V gene TRBV29-1 combines with J gene TRBJ1-2, with 7 positions matching TRBD1. The CDR3 runs to 12 residues. The V gene end was trimmed by 6 bases and the J gene end by 4 bases; junction bases not matched to a gene: 5. CDR1 is SQVTM, CDR2 ANQGSEA, per germline.

This clonotype was counted many times. V and J are TRBV4-2 and TRBJ2-7, with no clear D. V lost 1 base to trimming and J lost 2 bases, with 6 bases between them. CDR1 is LGHNA, CDR2 YNFKEQ, per germline. The CDR3 sequence is 13 residues long. CDR3 bases: TGTGCCAGCAGCCAAGGGCAGGCCTACGAGCAGTACTTC. This translates into CASSQGQAYEQYF.

This clonotype was observed a handful of times. Here the CDR3 DNA reads TGTGCCAGCAGCCCCGGTTCTTGGGAGCAGTACTTC. Translated, it gives CASSPGSWEQYF. This chain joins TRBV28 and TRBJ2-5; D perhaps matches TRBD2 (5 bases). This CDR3 comprises 12 residues. Trimming took 6 bases from V and 11 from J, leaving 16 bases between them. Per the germline V gene, CDR1 is MDHEN and CDR2 is SYDVKM.

The V call is TRBV7-9, the J call TRBJ1-2; a possible D gene is TRBD1 (5 bases). The V and J ends lost 2 bases and 4 bases respectively, with 17 bases between them. CDR1 and CDR2 (germline): SEHNR, FQNEAQ (reference sequence). The CDR3 contains 16 residues. The CDR3 protein is CASSLYWGNHSYGYTF. In nucleotides, the CDR3 is TGTGCCAGCAGCTTATATTGGGGGAACCATTCCTATGGCTACACCTTC.

This sequence joins TRBV13 and TRBJ1-1, with 9 nucleotides matching TRBD1. CDR1 is PRHDT and CDR2 is FYEKMQ in the germline V gene (reference sequence). Trimming cost V 5 bases and J 4 bases; bases outside gene matches: 5. This CDR3 has 14 residues. The CDR3 loop is CASSPGQGFTEAFF. The CDR3, as DNA: TGTGCCAGCAGCCCGGGACAGGGTTTCACTGAAGCTTTCTTT.

The table lists this clonotype with a few counts. The V call is TRBV27, the J call TRBJ2-1, with 8 nucleotides matching TRBD2. V gave up 4 bases and J gave up 1 base; unmatched junction bases: 3. Germline CDR1 MNHEY, CDR2 SMNVEV (reference sequence). The CDR3 runs 15 residues. The CDR3 loop is CASSYERESYNEQFF. The CDR3 nucleotides are TGTGCCAGCAGTTATGAGCGGGAGTCCTACAATGAGCAGTTCTTC.

The gene calls are TRBV28 and TRBJ2-5; D unresolved. Near its end, the DNA agrees better with TRBJ2-7, so the J call may be wrong. Germline V CDR1 and CDR2: MDHEN, SYDVKM. This CDR3 is built from 12 residues. The CDR3 sequence is CASSFLKSEQYF. CDR3 coding DNA: TGTGCCAGCAGTTTCCTGAAATCCGAGCAGTACTTC.

This clonotype occurred many times. The chain carries TRBV4-1 and TRBJ2-7; D remains unclear. The CDR3 is 15 amino acids. Germline values: CDR1 MGHRA, CDR2 YSYEKL. The V end lost 1 base, the J end lost 5 bases, and 15 bases lay between the germline ends. This CDR3 reads CASSQASGPWDEQYF. The CDR3 DNA reads as TGCGCCAGCAGCCAAGCATCTGGCCCCTGGGACGAGCAGTACTTC.

Worth noting for this clonotype: One end of the junction varies from germline; a read error may be responsible. CDR3 residues: CASPRQGLTDTQYF. The CDR3 DNA is TGCGCCAGTCCGCGCCAGGGCCTGACAGATACGCAGTATTTT. The J gene is TRBJ2-3, the V gene TRBV2; perhaps TRBD1 as D (5 bases). The V gene's germline CDR1 is SNHLY and CDR2 FYNNEI. The CDR3 has 14 residues.

This clonotype occurred a few times. This rearrangement joins TRBV12-3 or TRBV12-4 to TRBJ1-6, with a possible D match to TRBD1 (6 bases). V was trimmed by 5 bases and J by 10 bases, leaving 9 bases between them. The CDR3 contains 12 residues. The CDR3 sequence is CASSRTVSPLHF. CDR3 bases: TGTGCCAGCAGTCGGACAGTCTCACCCCTCCACTTT.

This clonotype was detected ten times or more. The V gene is TRBV4-1, the J gene TRBJ1-5, with a tentative D call TRBD1 (5 bases). The CDR3 runs to 14 residues. The V end lost 4 bases, the J end lost 4 bases, and 11 bases lay between the germline ends. CDR1 MGHRA and CDR2 YSYEKL come from the germline V gene. CDR3 DNA: TGCGCCAGCAGCCCTCTGGGGGTTAATCAGCCCCAGCATTTT. Translating it yields CASSPLGVNQPQHF.

This clonotype was seen only a few times. The chain is built from TRBV7-9 and TRBJ1-2; 7 positions match TRBD1. Germline trimming cut 7 bases from V and 4 bases from J; bases unmatched to any gene: 12. The CDR3 spans 15 residues. Per germline, CDR1 SEHNR and CDR2 FQNEAQ (reference sequence). CDR3 sequence reads: CASTSLTGTFYGYTF. The CDR3 coding sequence is TGTGCCAGCACTTCCCTGACAGGGACCTTCTATGGCTACACCTTC. Variable domain in full (rest from reference TRBV7-9 and TRBJ1-2): DTGVSQNPRHKITKRGQNVTFRCDPISEHNRLYWYRQTLGQGPEFLTYFQNEAQLEKSRLLSDRFSAERPKGSFSTLEIQRTEQGDSAMYLCASTSLTGTFYGYTFGSGTRLTVV.

This clonotype was counted a few times. The chain uses TRBV6-2 or TRBV6-3 and TRBJ2-7, with 11 bases lining up with TRBD2. V was clipped by 7 bases and J by 6 bases; unmatched bases: 5. The CDR3 runs to 13 residues. Germline assignment: CDR1 MNHEY and CDR2 SVGEGT. The CDR3 protein is CASNLAGGLEQYF. In DNA form, the CDR3 reads TGTGCCAGCAACTTAGCGGGAGGGCTCGAGCAGTACTTC.

This chain uses TRBV7-2 with TRBJ1-4; D perhaps matches TRBD1 (6 bases). CDR1 and CDR2 (germline): SGHTA, FQGNSA. The CDR3 has 17 residues. Trimming shortened V by 3 bases and J by 0 bases, and 14 bases separated the two germline ends. CDR3 protein: CASSFPGQTSTNEKLFF. The CDR3 coding sequence is TGTGCCAGCAGCTTCCCCGGACAGACCTCAACTAATGAAAAACTGTTTTTT.

The V call is TRBV4-2, the J call TRBJ1-1; D not certain. Germline CDR1 LGHNA, CDR2 YNFKEQ. The CDR3 covers 15 residues. The germline V and J ends were trimmed by 0 bases and 3 bases, with 11 bases remaining between them. The CDR3 DNA is TGTGCCAGCAGCCAAGAATCAGCTTCCTACACTGAAGCTTTCTTT. As protein: CASSQESASYTEAFF.

This rearrangement joins TRBV4-1 to TRBJ2-7; maybe TRBD2 (6 bases). Trimming took 2 bases from V and 4 from J, leaving 18 bases between them. Germline CDR1 and CDR2: MGHRA and YSYEKL. The CDR3 totals 16 residues. The CDR3 protein is CASSQNPSSGQYEQYF. CDR3 nucleotides: TGCGCCAGCAGCCAAAACCCCTCCAGCGGGCAATACGAGCAGTACTTC.